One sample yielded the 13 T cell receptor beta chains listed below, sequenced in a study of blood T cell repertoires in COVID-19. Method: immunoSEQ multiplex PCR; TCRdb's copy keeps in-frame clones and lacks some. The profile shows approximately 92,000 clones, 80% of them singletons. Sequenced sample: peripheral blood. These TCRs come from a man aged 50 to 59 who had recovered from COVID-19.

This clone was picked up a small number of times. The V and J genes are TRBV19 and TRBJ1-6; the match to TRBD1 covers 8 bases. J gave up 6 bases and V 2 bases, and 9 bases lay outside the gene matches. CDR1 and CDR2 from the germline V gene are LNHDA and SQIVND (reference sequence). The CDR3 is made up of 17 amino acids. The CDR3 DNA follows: TGTGCCAGTAGTATATTCTTCCGGACAGGGTTTAATTCACCCCTCCACTTT. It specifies CASSIFFRTGFNSPLHF.

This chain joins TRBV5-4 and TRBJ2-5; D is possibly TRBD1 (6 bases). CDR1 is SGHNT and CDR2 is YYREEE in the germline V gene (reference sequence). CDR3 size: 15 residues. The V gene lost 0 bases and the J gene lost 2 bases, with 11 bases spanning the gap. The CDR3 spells CASSLGGGNQETQYF. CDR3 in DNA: TGTGCCAGCAGCTTGGGAGGGGGAAATCAAGAGACCCAGTACTTC.

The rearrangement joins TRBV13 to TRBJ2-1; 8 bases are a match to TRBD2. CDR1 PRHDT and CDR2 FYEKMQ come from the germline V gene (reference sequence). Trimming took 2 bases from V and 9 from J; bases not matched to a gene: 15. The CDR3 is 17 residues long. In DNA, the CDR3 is TGTGCCAGCAGCTTACGTCGGCTAGCGGGCAATCCCGGTGAGCAGTTCTTC. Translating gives CASSLRRLAGNPGEQFF.

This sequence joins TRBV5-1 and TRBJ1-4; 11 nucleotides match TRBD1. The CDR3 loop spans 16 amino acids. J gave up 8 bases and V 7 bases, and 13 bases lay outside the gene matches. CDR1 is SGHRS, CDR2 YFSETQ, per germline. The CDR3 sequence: CASRLGHGTGGEKLFF. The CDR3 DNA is TGCGCCAGCCGGCTAGGACACGGGACAGGGGGGGAAAAACTGTTTTTT.

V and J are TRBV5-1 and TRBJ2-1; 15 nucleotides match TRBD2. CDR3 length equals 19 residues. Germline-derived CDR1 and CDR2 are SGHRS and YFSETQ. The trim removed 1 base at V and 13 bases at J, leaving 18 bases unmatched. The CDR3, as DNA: TGCGCCAGCAGCTTGACCGGGACAGCCGGGACTAGCGGGGGGTCGCGACAGTTCTTC. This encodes CASSLTGTAGTSGGSRQFF.

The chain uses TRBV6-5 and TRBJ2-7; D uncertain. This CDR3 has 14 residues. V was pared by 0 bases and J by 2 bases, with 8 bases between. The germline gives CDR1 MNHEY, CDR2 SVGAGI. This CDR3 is CASSYSRIAYEQYF. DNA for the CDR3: TGTGCCAGCAGTTACTCGAGGATAGCCTACGAGCAGTACTTC.

The DNA for the CDR3 is TGTGCCAGCAGCCGCGGACAGCCAAATGAGCAGTTCTTC. Translated, it gives CASSRGQPNEQFF. The chain has TRBV4-2 and TRBJ2-1; possible D gene TRBD1, 6 bases. The CDR3 contains 13 residues. V lost 4 bases and J lost 7, with 11 bases in between. From germline, CDR1 is LGHNA and CDR2 YNFKEQ.

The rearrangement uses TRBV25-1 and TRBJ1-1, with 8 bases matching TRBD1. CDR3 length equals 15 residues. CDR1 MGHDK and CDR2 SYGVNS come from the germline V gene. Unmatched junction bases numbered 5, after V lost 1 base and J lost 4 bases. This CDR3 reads CASSESGTGGTEAFF. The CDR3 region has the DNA TGTGCCAGCAGTGAATCGGGAACAGGGGGCACTGAAGCTTTCTTT.

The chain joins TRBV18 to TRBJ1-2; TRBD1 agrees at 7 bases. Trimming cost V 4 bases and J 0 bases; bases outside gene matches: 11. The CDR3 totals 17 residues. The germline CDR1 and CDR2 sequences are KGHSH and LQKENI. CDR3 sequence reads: CASSLGTAFHSNYGYTF. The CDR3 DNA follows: TGTGCCAGCTCACTTGGGACAGCGTTCCATTCTAACTATGGCTACACCTTC.

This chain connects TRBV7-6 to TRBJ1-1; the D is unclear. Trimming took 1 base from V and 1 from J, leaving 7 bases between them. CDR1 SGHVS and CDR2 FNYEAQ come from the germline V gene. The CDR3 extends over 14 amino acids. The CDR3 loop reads CASSLGLGNTEAFF. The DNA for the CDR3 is TGTGCCAGCAGCTTAGGTCTCGGGAACACTGAAGCTTTCTTT. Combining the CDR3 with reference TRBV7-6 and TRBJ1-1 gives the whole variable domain GAGVSQSPRYKVTKRGQDVALRCDPISGHVSLYWYRQALGQGPEFLTYFNYEAQQDKSGLPNDRFSAERPEGSISTLTIQRTEQRDSAMYRCASSLGLGNTEAFFGQGTRLTVV.

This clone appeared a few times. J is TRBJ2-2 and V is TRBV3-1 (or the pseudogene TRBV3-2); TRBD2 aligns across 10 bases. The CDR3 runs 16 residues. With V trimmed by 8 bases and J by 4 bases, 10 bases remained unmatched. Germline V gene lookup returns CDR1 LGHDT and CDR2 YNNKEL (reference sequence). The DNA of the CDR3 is TGTGCCAGCTGTCCAGCGGGGGGGGAGATCACCGGGGAGCTGTTTTTT. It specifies CASCPAGGEITGELFF.

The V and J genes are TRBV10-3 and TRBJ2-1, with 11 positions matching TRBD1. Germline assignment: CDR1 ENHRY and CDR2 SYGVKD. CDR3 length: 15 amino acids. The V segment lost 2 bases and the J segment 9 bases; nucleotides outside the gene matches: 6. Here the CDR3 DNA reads TGTGCCATCAGTGAGCCGGGACAGGGGGTCGGTGAGCAGTTCTTC. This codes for CAISEPGQGVGEQFF.

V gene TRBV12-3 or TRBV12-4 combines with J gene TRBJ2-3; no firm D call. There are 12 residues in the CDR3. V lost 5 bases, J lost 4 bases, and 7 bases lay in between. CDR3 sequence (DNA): TGTGCCAGCAGTATCGCGTCAGATACGCAGTATTTT. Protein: CASSIASDTQYF.